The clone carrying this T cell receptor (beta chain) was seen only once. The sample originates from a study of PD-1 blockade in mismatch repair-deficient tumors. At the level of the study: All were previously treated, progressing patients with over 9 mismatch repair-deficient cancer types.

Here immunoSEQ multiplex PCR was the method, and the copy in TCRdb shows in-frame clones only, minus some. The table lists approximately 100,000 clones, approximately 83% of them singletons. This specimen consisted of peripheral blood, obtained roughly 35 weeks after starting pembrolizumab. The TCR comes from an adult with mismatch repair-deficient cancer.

The CDR3 is CASTPHPSDPQEDTQYF. The CDR3 DNA reads as TGTGCCAGCACACCACATCCTTCGGACCCTCAGGAGGATACGCAGTATTTT. This chain links TRBV25-1 with TRBJ2-3; D gene uncertain. Germline assignment: CDR1 MGHDK and CDR2 SYGVNS. CDR3 length: 17 residues. V lost 7 bases, J lost 6 bases, and 26 bases lay in between.